These 3 T cell receptor beta chains were sequenced from one sample in a study of blood T cell repertoires in COVID-19. This table comes from immunoSEQ multiplex PCR, and its TCRdb copy is limited to in-frame clones, with some not included. The sample holds 470,000 or so clones, 87% seen once. The sequencing input was PBMCs or T cells enriched from blood (not recorded which). The receptors derive from a woman aged 18-29 years with acute COVID-19.

The chain links TRBV5-1 to TRBJ2-7; TRBD1 might be the D (6 bases). The V gene lost 0 bases and the J gene lost 1 base, with 14 bases spanning the gap. The CDR3 spans 16 residues. Germline lookup yields CDR1 SGHRS and CDR2 YFSETQ. CDR3: CASSLDIRTESYEQYF. The CDR3 nucleotides read TGCGCCAGCAGCTTGGATATCAGGACAGAGTCCTACGAGCAGTACTTC.

The chain combines TRBV5-4 with TRBJ1-2; the match to TRBD1 covers 9 bases. This CDR3 spans 17 amino acids. Germline CDR1 SGHNT, CDR2 YYREEE (reference sequence). J gave up 3 bases and V 5 bases, and 14 bases lay outside the gene matches. The CDR3 DNA reads TGTGCCAGCAGTTCCGGGACAGGGTCCTCGTCCCACTATGGCTACACCTTC. The encoded protein is CASSSGTGSSSHYGYTF.

This clone turned up a few times. The gene calls are TRBV3-1 (or the pseudogene TRBV3-2) and TRBJ1-3; 7 nucleotides match TRBD1. Germline V gene data show CDR1 as LGHDT and CDR2 as YNNKEL (reference sequence). This CDR3 spans 14 amino acids. J was trimmed by 2 bases and V by 6 bases; bases with no gene match: 4. The CDR3 DNA reads TGTGCCAGCAGGGAGACAGGGACTGGAAACACCATATATTTT. Amino acid sequence: CASRETGTGNTIYF.